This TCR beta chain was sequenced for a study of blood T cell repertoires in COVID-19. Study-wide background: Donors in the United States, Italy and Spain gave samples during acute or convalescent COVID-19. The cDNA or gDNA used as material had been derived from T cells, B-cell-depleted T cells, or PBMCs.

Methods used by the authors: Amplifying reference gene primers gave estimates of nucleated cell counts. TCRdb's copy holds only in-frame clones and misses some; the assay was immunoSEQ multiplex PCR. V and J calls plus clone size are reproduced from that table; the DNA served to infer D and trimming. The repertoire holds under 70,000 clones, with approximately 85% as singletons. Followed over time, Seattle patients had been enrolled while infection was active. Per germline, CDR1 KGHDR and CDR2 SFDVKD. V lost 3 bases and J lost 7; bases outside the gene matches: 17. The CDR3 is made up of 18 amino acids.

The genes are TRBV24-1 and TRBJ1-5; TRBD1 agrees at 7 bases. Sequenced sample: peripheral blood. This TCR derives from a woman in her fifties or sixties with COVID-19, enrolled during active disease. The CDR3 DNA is TGTGCCACCAGTGATCCAAACTACAGGGGAAACCCCAAACAGCCCCAGCATTTT. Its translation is CATSDPNYRGNPKQPQHF.